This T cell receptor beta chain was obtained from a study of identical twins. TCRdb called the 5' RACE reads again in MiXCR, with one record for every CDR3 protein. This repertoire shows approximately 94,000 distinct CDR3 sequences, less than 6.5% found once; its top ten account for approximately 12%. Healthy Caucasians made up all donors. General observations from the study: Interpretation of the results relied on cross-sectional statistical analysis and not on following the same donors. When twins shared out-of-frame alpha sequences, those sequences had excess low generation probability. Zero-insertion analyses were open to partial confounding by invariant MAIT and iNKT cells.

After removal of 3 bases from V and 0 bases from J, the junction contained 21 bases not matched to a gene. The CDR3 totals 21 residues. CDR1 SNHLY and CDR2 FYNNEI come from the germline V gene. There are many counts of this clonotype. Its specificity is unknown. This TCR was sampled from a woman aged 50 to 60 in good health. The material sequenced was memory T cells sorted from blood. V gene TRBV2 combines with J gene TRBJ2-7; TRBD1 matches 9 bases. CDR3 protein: CASSDAGQGHSGPKISYEQYF. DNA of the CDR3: TGTGCCAGCAGTGATGCGGGACAGGGCCATAGCGGGCCTAAAATCTCCTACGAGCAGTACTTC.